Each of the 9 T cell receptor beta chains below was sequenced from the same sample in a study of cytomegalovirus exposure and HLA in healthy donors. PCR was performed using 60 Vbeta and 13 Jbeta primers. TCRdb's copy holds only in-frame clones and misses some; the assay was immunoSEQ multiplex PCR. The sample carries roughly 120,000 clones, roughly 70% recorded once. The sequenced material came from PBMCs. Source of these receptors: a man aged 35 to 55 in good health and CMV-seropositive.

The chain couples TRBV18 to TRBJ1-2; D is undetermined. Germline CDR1 KGHSH, CDR2 LQKENI. The CDR3 is 14 residues long. V gave up 3 bases and J gave up 8 bases, with 16 bases separating them. The CDR3 is CASSPGPPEGGYTF. CDR3 coding DNA: TGTGCCAGCTCACCCGGACCTCCCGAGGGCGGCTACACCTTC.

Here the CDR3 DNA reads TGCGCCAGCAGCCATCAACCGGGACAGGCCATTACTGAAGCTTTCTTT. This codes for CASSHQPGQAITEAFF. The chain uses TRBV4-1 and TRBJ1-1; 8 bases map to TRBD1. Germline V gives CDR1 MGHRA, CDR2 YSYEKL. The ends lost 3 bases at V and 5 bases at J; junction bases unmatched: 11. This CDR3 is built from 16 residues.

This clone was seen a single time. This rearrangement joins TRBV2 to TRBJ2-3; 11 nucleotides line up with TRBD1. Germline-derived CDR1 and CDR2 are SNHLY and FYNNEI. Trimming removed 4 bases from V and 2 bases from J; junction bases left unmatched: 5. This CDR3 is built from 16 residues. The CDR3 is CASSVGTGGVTDTQYF. The CDR3 region has the DNA TGTGCCAGCAGTGTCGGGACAGGGGGTGTCACAGATACGCAGTATTTT.

The chain employs TRBV27 and TRBJ2-2; TRBD1 aligns across 8 bases. The CDR3 contains 16 residues. From germline, CDR1 is MNHEY and CDR2 SMNVEV (reference sequence). Trimming took 0 bases from V and 5 from J; bases not matched to a gene: 5. The CDR3: CASSLSTGGRTGELFF. CDR3 nucleotide sequence: TGTGCCAGCAGTTTATCAACAGGGGGACGGACCGGGGAGCTGTTTTTT.

This rearrangement joins TRBV7-8 to TRBJ2-7; TRBD1 matches 9 bases. The CDR3 sequence is 14 residues long. V lost 5 bases and J lost 8; bases outside the gene matches: 10. Germline V gene data show CDR1 as SGHVS and CDR2 as FQNEAQ. CDR3 residues: CASSPRDRATQQYF. CDR3 in DNA: TGTGCCAGCAGCCCGCGGGACAGGGCTACGCAGCAGTACTTC.

J is TRBJ1-2 and V is TRBV6-1; 8 nucleotides line up with TRBD1. Germline V gene lookup returns CDR1 MNHNS and CDR2 SASEGT. V shed 7 bases, J shed 8 bases, and the junction held 9 bases outside the gene matches. There are 13 residues in the CDR3. In DNA, the CDR3 is TGTGCCAGCAATCGAGACAGGGGCAAAGGCTACACCTTC. This encodes CASNRDRGKGYTF.

Here the CDR3 DNA reads TGTGCCAGCAGTCGCCGGGACAGGGACTCCTCTGGGGCCAACGTCCTGACTTTC. Protein: CASSRRDRDSSGANVLTF. The chain uses TRBV28 and TRBJ2-6, with 9 bases aligning to TRBD1. The V segment lost 5 bases and the J segment 0 bases; nucleotides outside the gene matches: 8. The germline CDR1 and CDR2 sequences are MDHEN and SYDVKM. The CDR3 length is 18 residues.

The chain joins TRBV28 to TRBJ1-4; 8 bases agree with TRBD1. V lost 5 bases and J lost 5; bases outside the gene matches: 7. The CDR3 runs 15 residues. Per germline, CDR1 MDHEN and CDR2 SYDVKM. DNA for the CDR3: TGTGCCAGCAGTCCCGGACAGGGCCCGAATGAAAAACTGTTTTTT. Residues: CASSPGQGPNEKLFF.

The chain has TRBV5-1 and TRBJ1-2; possible D gene TRBD1, 6 bases. CDR3 length equals 13 residues. In germline, CDR1 is SGHRS, CDR2 YFSETQ. The germline V and J ends were trimmed by 4 bases and 1 base, with 8 bases remaining between them. CDR3: CASSTDSNYGYTF. CDR3 nucleotides: TGCGCCAGCAGCACGGACAGTAACTATGGCTACACCTTC.